This note documents a single T cell receptor beta chain sequence. Its target is unknown. The germline gene is not matched at one end of the junction; a read error may be the cause. The CDR3 has 14 amino acids. This specimen comes from a study of blood T cells in healthy people across ages. Study summary: Per two T cells, about one barcoded beta molecule was captured through template switching.

Findings of the study overall: The study found TCR beta diversity correlated strongly with naive T cell percentage.

A second PCR, run for about 7 to 11 cycles, used a sample-barcoded 5' primer plus a J-beta primer mix. Using its own MiXCR run on the 5' RACE reads, TCRdb lists one record per CDR3 protein. The profile covers roughly 1,500,000 distinct CDR3 sequences, with roughly 45% appearing a single time and 7% to 9% taken by the ten largest. The sequence was obtained from a woman aged 18-29 years in good health. The sequencing sample was made of blood. The chain combines TRBV12-3 or TRBV12-4 with TRBJ2-4; TRBD1 aligns across 7 bases. The CDR3 here is CTSSLPRGSNEQYF. CDR3 DNA: TGTACCAGCAGTTTACCCAGGGGGTCCAATGAGCAGTACTTC.